Shown below are 28 T cell receptor beta chains from a single sample sequenced in a study of T-cell memory formation after mild COVID-19. From the 5' RACE reads, TCRdb called clonotypes with MiXCR, one entry per CDR3 protein. The profile shows some 120,000 distinct CDR3 sequences, about 6.5% of them singletons. Sample: PBMCs or a T cell subset sorted from them (not recorded which). Every receptor here comes from an adult woman who had mild COVID-19 (a few samples of this study predate the infection). Cell type and time point are not known.

In its sample, this clonotype was seen many times. The chain is built from TRBV5-1 and TRBJ2-5; 11 bases are shared with TRBD2. The junction had 6 bases not matched to a gene; V was cut back by 3 bases and J by 5 bases. This CDR3 contains 15 residues. Germline lookup yields CDR1 SGHRS and CDR2 YFSETQ. The CDR3 sequence: CASSSASGRSETQYF. DNA of the CDR3: TGCGCCAGCAGCTCAGCTAGCGGGAGGAGCGAGACCCAGTACTTC.

V and J are TRBV5-6 and TRBJ2-7, with 13 positions matching TRBD2. Germline assignment: CDR1 SGHDT and CDR2 YYEEEE. The CDR3 length is 15 residues. The V gene end was trimmed by 4 bases and the J gene end by 9 bases; junction bases not matched to a gene: 10. The CDR3 spells CASSPRTSGRYGQYF. The CDR3 DNA is TGTGCCAGCAGCCCGAGGACTAGCGGGAGATATGGGCAGTACTTC.

This clonotype has at least ten counts. The chain has TRBV7-2 and TRBJ1-6; D not certain. The CDR3 has 15 amino acids. Trimming took 0 bases from V and 7 from J, leaving 10 bases between them. CDR1 and CDR2 from the germline V gene are SGHTA and FQGNSA. CDR3 DNA sequence: TGTGCCAGCAGCTTAGCCGGGGTCCGGAATTCACCCCTCCACTTT. Translating it yields CASSLAGVRNSPLHF. Full variable domain (outside the CDR3, taken from reference TRBV7-2 and TRBJ1-6): GAGVSQSPSNKVTEKGKDVELRCDPISGHTALYWYRQSLGQGLEFLIYFQGNSAPDKSGLPSDRFSAERTGGSVSTLTIQRTQQEDSAVYLCASSLAGVRNSPLHFGNGTRLTVT.

The J gene is TRBJ2-5, the V gene TRBV12-3 or TRBV12-4; 10 bases map to TRBD1. The trim removed 4 bases at V and 4 bases at J, leaving 6 bases unmatched. This CDR3 has 15 residues. Here the CDR3 reads CASSSLRDRGETQYF. The CDR3, as DNA: TGTGCCAGCAGTTCCTTAAGGGACAGGGGAGAGACCCAGTACTTC.

This clonotype has a handful of counts. The chain carries TRBV18 and TRBJ2-3; no clear D. Trimming removed 3 bases at V and 0 bases at J, with 10 bases between. The CDR3 runs to 15 residues. Germline V CDR1 and CDR2: KGHSH, LQKENI. CDR3 in DNA: TGTGCCAGCTCACCTCTCGTTTCTAGCACAGATACGCAGTATTTT. Protein product: CASSPLVSSTDTQYF.

This clonotype was seen a few times. This chain uses TRBV5-1 with TRBJ2-5; 8 bases are shared with TRBD1. The V gene end was trimmed by 0 bases and the J gene end by 3 bases; junction bases not matched to a gene: 7. CDR1 and CDR2 from the germline V gene are SGHRS and YFSETQ. This CDR3 contains 16 residues. CDR3 in DNA: TGCGCCAGCAGCTTGGCCGGGACAGGAGAAGAAGAGACCCAGTACTTC. Translating gives CASSLAGTGEEETQYF.

The CDR3 here is CASSSLVGASNYGYTF. DNA for the CDR3: TGTGCCAGCAGTTCCTTGGTAGGGGCATCTAACTATGGCTACACCTTC. The chain uses TRBV12-3 or TRBV12-4 and TRBJ1-2; D is possibly TRBD1 (5 bases). V lost 4 bases, J lost 0 bases, and 15 bases lay in between. CDR3 length equals 16 residues.

This clonotype was picked up a small number of times. The chain combines TRBV7-2 with TRBJ2-3; maybe TRBD1 (5 bases). With 4 bases removed from V and 6 bases from J, the gap between germline ends came to 17 bases. Germline V gene lookup returns CDR1 SGHTA and CDR2 FQGNSA. The CDR3 is made up of 15 amino acids. CDR3 region: CASSYQGSLGDTQYF. The CDR3 DNA reads TGTGCCAGCAGCTACCAGGGTAGCCTGGGGGATACGCAGTATTTT.

The chain couples TRBV4-1 to TRBJ1-2; no clear D. The V gene's germline CDR1 is MGHRA and CDR2 YSYEKL. This CDR3 spans 13 amino acids. Trimming took off 1 base at V and 3 bases at J, with 6 bases between the two ends. Written as DNA, the CDR3 is TGCGCCAGCAGCCAAGTCCGTGACTATGGCTACACCTTC. Its translation: CASSQVRDYGYTF.

There are a few counts of this clonotype. The rearrangement uses TRBV5-1 and TRBJ1-2; no clear D. The V gene's germline CDR1 is SGHRS and CDR2 YFSETQ. The CDR3 is made up of 11 amino acids. Trimming stripped 4 bases from V and 3 bases from J, with 4 bases between. This CDR3 is CASSEDYGYTF. CDR3 DNA: TGCGCCAGCAGCGAAGACTATGGCTACACCTTC.

This chain links TRBV3-1 with TRBJ1-1; D remains ambiguous. The CDR3 loop spans 16 amino acids. Per germline, CDR1 LGHDT and CDR2 YNNKEL (reference sequence). V dropped 0 bases and J dropped 4 bases, with 15 bases sitting between them. CDR3 nucleotide sequence: TGTGCCAGCAGCCAAGATCTGGGGAGGGTGAGCACTGAAGCTTTCTTT. Its translation: CASSQDLGRVSTEAFF.

There are a few counts of this clonotype. The chain employs TRBV11-2 and TRBJ2-5; D is ambiguous. The V and J ends lost 5 bases and 4 bases respectively, with 14 bases between them. Germline V lookup: CDR1 SGHAT, CDR2 FQNNGV. This CDR3 is 14 amino acids long. As DNA, the CDR3 is TGTGCCAGCAGCATTACTAATACATTAGAGACCCAGTACTTC. Protein product: CASSITNTLETQYF.

For the CDR3, the DNA is TGTGCCAGTTATATAGGCGGGGGTACCGGGGAGCTGTTTTTT. It encodes CASYIGGGTGELFF. V usage is TRBV7-2 and J usage is TRBJ2-2, with 7 bases lining up with TRBD2. V was clipped by 9 bases and J by 5 bases; unmatched bases: 9. Per the germline V gene, CDR1 is SGHTA and CDR2 is FQGNSA. The CDR3 loop spans 14 amino acids.

This clonotype was counted many times. The chain recombines TRBV5-1 with TRBJ2-1, with D unresolved. V was cut by 0 bases and J by 5 bases, with 9 bases left in between. This CDR3 has 14 amino acids. Per the germline V gene, CDR1 is SGHRS and CDR2 is YFSETQ. The chain's CDR3 is CASSLVVTNNEQFF. The CDR3 bases are TGCGCCAGCAGCTTGGTGGTAACTAACAATGAGCAGTTCTTC.

CDR3 DNA: TGTGCTAGTGGTTTGGTACTTGGGAGGCGGGAGGGATACAATGAGCAGTTCTTC. Its translation is CASGLVLGRREGYNEQFF. V and J are TRBV12-5 and TRBJ2-1; 9 nucleotides align to TRBD2. After removal of 0 bases from V and 4 bases from J, the junction contained 10 bases not matched to a gene. From germline, CDR1 is LGHNT and CDR2 FRNRAP. This CDR3 is 18 amino acids long.

The chain links TRBV20-1 to TRBJ1-5, with D unclear. V lost 1 base to trimming and J lost 0 bases, with 4 bases between them. The germline CDR1 and CDR2 sequences are DFQATT and SNEGSKA (reference sequence). This CDR3 contains 13 residues. CDR3 region: CSARAGSNQPQHF. DNA for the CDR3: TGCAGTGCTAGAGCTGGTAGCAATCAGCCCCAGCATTTT.

This clonotype has ten or more counts. This chain uses TRBV5-1 with TRBJ2-7, with D possibly being TRBD1 (6 bases). Germline V gene sequence: CDR1 SGHRS, CDR2 YFSETQ. The CDR3 runs 12 residues. The germline V and J ends were trimmed by 7 bases and 3 bases, with 11 bases remaining between them. The CDR3 nucleotides read TGCGCCAGCCAGGGGCCCAACTACGAGCAGTACTTC. It encodes CASQGPNYEQYF.

V usage is TRBV7-2 and J usage is TRBJ2-7; TRBD1 agrees at 8 bases. The germline V gene encodes CDR1 SGHTA and CDR2 FQGNSA. This CDR3 contains 16 residues. With V trimmed by 4 bases and J by 1 base, 9 bases remained unmatched. This chain's CDR3 is CASSSPGDRKSYEQYF. The CDR3 DNA reads TGTGCCAGCAGCTCTCCAGGGGACAGGAAGTCCTACGAGCAGTACTTC.

J is TRBJ1-1 and V is TRBV6-6, with 7 nucleotides matching TRBD1. Germline V CDR1 and CDR2: MNHNY, SVGAGI (reference sequence). The CDR3 runs to 12 residues. After removal of 6 bases from V and 9 bases from J, the junction contained 7 bases not matched to a gene. CDR3 nucleotides: TGTGCCAGCAGCTACCTGACAGGGAAAGCTTTCTTT. It specifies CASSYLTGKAFF.

This clonotype was counted at least ten times. The chain links TRBV6-5 to TRBJ2-7; 7 bases fit TRBD1. The germline CDR1 and CDR2 sequences are MNHEY and SVGAGI. V lost 6 bases to trimming and J lost 3 bases; unmatched junction nucleotides: 8. This CDR3 contains 14 residues. This CDR3 reads CASRNIQGSYEQYF. The CDR3 DNA reads TGTGCCAGCAGAAATATACAGGGGAGCTACGAGCAGTACTTC.

This clonotype was counted only a few times. The V call is TRBV4-1, the J call TRBJ2-7; D is uncertain. Trimming removed 0 bases from V and 2 bases from J, with 11 bases in between. The CDR3 has 15 amino acids. Germline loops: CDR1 MGHRA, CDR2 YSYEKL. The DNA of the CDR3 is TGCGCCAGCAGCCAAGAAGGGCAGTCAGCCTACGAGCAGTACTTC. It encodes CASSQEGQSAYEQYF.

This clonotype showed up just a few times. The chain employs TRBV7-9 and TRBJ1-5, with D perhaps TRBD1 (5 bases). Germline assignment: CDR1 SEHNR and CDR2 FQNEAQ (reference sequence). The CDR3 runs 15 residues. The V and J ends lost 1 base and 0 bases respectively, with 7 bases between them. CDR3 nucleotide sequence: TGTGCCAGCAGCTTAGTAGGGGATAGCAATCAGCCCCAGCATTTT. It translates to CASSLVGDSNQPQHF. The variable domain in full, completed from reference TRBV7-9 and TRBJ1-5, reads DTGVSQNPRHKITKRGQNVTFRCDPISEHNRLYWYRQTLGQGPEFLTYFQNEAQLEKSRLLSDRFSAERPKGSFSTLEIQRTEQGDSAMYLCASSLVGDSNQPQHFGDGTRLSIL.

This chain connects TRBV19 to TRBJ1-4; D gene uncertain. The CDR3 has 13 residues. V was clipped by 7 bases and J by 7 bases, with 13 bases between them. Germline lookup yields CDR1 LNHDA and CDR2 SQIVND (reference sequence). CDR3 nucleotides: TGTGCCAGTAAGAGAGGAGAGGTTGAAAAACTGTTTTTT. This codes for CASKRGEVEKLFF.

The chain couples TRBV4-1 to TRBJ1-1; D unresolved. CDR3 size: 14 residues. Germline CDR1 is MGHRA and CDR2 is YSYEKL. V was pared by 1 base and J by 5 bases, with 11 bases between. Here the CDR3 reads CASSQVKGGTEAFF. CDR3 bases: TGCGCCAGCAGCCAAGTAAAGGGAGGGACTGAAGCTTTCTTT.

The chain employs TRBV7-2 and TRBJ2-5; D is ambiguous. CDR1 and CDR2 (germline): SGHTA, FQGNSA. This CDR3 is 14 amino acids long. Trimming shortened V by 4 bases and J by 4 bases, and 13 bases separated the two germline ends. CDR3 coding DNA: TGTGCCAGCAGCTCAAAGGCCCTTGGAGAGACCCAGTACTTC. Translated, it gives CASSSKALGETQYF. The full variable domain, its missing parts supplied by reference TRBV7-2 and TRBJ2-5, is GAGVSQSPSNKVTEKGKDVELRCDPISGHTALYWYRQSLGQGLEFLIYFQGNSAPDKSGLPSDRFSAERTGGSVSTLTIQRTQQEDSAVYLCASSSKALGETQYFGPGTRLLVL.

The chain combines TRBV9 with TRBJ2-2, with D hard to call. This CDR3 comprises 16 residues. Germline loops: CDR1 SGDLS, CDR2 YYNGEE. V was clipped by 0 bases and J by 0 bases, with 9 bases between them. CDR3 loop: CASSVGPQSNTGELFF. Here the CDR3 DNA reads TGTGCCAGCAGCGTAGGGCCCCAGTCGAACACCGGGGAGCTGTTTTTT.

This clonotype was observed a handful of times. The J gene is TRBJ1-2, the V gene TRBV12-3 or TRBV12-4, with D tentatively TRBD1 (6 bases). The CDR3 loop spans 12 amino acids. Trimming took off 5 bases at V and 10 bases at J, with 14 bases between the two ends. DNA of the CDR3: TGTGCCAGCAGTCAGGACAGACTGATCTACACCTTC. Protein sequence: CASSQDRLIYTF.

A few counts support this clonotype. This sequence joins TRBV18 and TRBJ2-2; tentative D call: TRBD1 (6 bases). Trimming removed 2 bases at V and 3 bases at J, with 10 bases between. Germline lookup yields CDR1 KGHSH and CDR2 LQKENI. This CDR3 region has 15 residues. The CDR3 sequence is CASSPGTPDTGELFF. CDR3 DNA: TGTGCCAGCTCACCAGGGACACCAGACACCGGGGAGCTGTTTTTT.